This T cell receptor beta chain was documented in a study of blood T cell repertoires in COVID-19. The V gene lost 0 bases and the J gene lost 7 bases, with 9 bases spanning the gap. This CDR3 has 14 amino acids. Germline CDR1 is MNHEY and CDR2 is SMNVEV (reference sequence). Recovered Cohort 3 donors showed two negative PCRs, clearance, or symptom resolution. Profiled with immunoSEQ multiplex PCR; TCRdb holds only in-frame clones, not every one. The repertoire holds 140,000 to 150,000 clones, with roughly 78% as singletons. The chain recombines TRBV27 with TRBJ2-2, with D possibly TRBD1 on 5 matching bases. The sample consisted of PBMCs or T cells enriched from blood (not recorded which). The TCR sequence derives from a woman between 50 and 59 years old who had recovered from COVID-19. This chain's CDR3 is CASSLSQGNGELFF. The CDR3 coding sequence is TGTGCCAGCAGTTTATCGCAGGGAAACGGGGAGCTGTTTTTT.